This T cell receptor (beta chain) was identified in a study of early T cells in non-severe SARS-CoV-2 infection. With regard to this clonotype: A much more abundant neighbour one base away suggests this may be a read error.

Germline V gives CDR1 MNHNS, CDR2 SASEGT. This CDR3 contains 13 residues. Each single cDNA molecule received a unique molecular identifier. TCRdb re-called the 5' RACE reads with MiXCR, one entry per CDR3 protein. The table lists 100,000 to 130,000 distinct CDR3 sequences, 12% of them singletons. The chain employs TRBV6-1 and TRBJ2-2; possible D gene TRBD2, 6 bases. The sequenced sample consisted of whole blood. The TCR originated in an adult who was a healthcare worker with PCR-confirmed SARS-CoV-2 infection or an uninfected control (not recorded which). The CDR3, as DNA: TGTGCCAGCAGCCCCGGGAGAACCGTGGAGCTGTTTTTT. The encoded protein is CASSPGRTVELFF.